The entry below describes one T cell receptor beta chain. Per the authors' pipeline: Cell counts per sample came from amplifying reference gene primers. Profiling relied on immunoSEQ multiplex PCR, and the TCRdb table lists in-frame clones only, not all of them. V and J calls and clone size are as listed in that table; D and trimming were resolved from the DNA. The sample holds more than 85,000 clones, more than 65% seen once. This entry belongs to a study of blood T cell repertoires in COVID-19. Study information: The cDNA or gDNA used as material had been derived from T cells, B-cell-depleted T cells, or PBMCs.

The ends lost 0 bases at V and 11 bases at J; junction bases unmatched: 6. Germline CDR1 reads SGHNT; CDR2 reads YYREEE (reference sequence). This CDR3 contains 14 residues. This chain links TRBV5-4 with TRBJ1-4; 8 nucleotides line up with TRBD1. Source material: peripheral blood. This receptor was identified in a man aged 80 or over with active or convalescent COVID-19. CDR3 DNA sequence: TGTGCCAGCAGCTTGGAAAACAACAGGGGGAAACTGTTTTTT. This codes for CASSLENNRGKLFF.